A single sample gave rise to the 9 T cell receptor beta chains below, sequenced in a study of cytomegalovirus exposure and HLA in healthy donors. The study ran its PCR with 60 Vbeta and 13 Jbeta primers. Sequenced by immunoSEQ multiplex PCR; TCRdb stores in-frame clones only, minus some. The profile shows over 85,000 clones, 67% of them singletons. The sample consisted of PBMCs. All receptors come from a man younger than 45 in good health and CMV-seronegative.

DNA for the CDR3: TGTGCCAGCAGTTTATCTCCCGAGGGACATCCGAACACCGGGGAGCTGTTTTTT. The encoded protein is CASSLSPEGHPNTGELFF. The V call is TRBV27, the J call TRBJ2-2, with D possibly being TRBD1 (6 bases). This CDR3 is 18 amino acids long. V lost 0 bases, J lost 0 bases, and 14 bases lay in between. The germline gives CDR1 MNHEY, CDR2 SMNVEV (reference sequence).

The chain carries TRBV27 and TRBJ1-2, with no clear D. Germline values: CDR1 MNHEY, CDR2 SMNVEV (reference sequence). The CDR3 runs 13 residues. Trimming cost V 2 bases and J 4 bases, with 8 bases left between them. In DNA form, the CDR3 reads TGTGCCAGCAGTTTACTAGGGAGCTATGGCTACACCTTC. It encodes CASSLLGSYGYTF.

This chain connects TRBV7-3 to TRBJ1-1; D is undetermined. Trimming pared 5 bases from V and 3 bases from J, leaving 19 bases between. CDR1 and CDR2 (germline): SGHTA, FQGTGA. This CDR3 has 16 amino acids. The CDR3 spells CASSKKVGSVDTEAFF. Written as DNA, the CDR3 is TGTGCCAGCAGCAAAAAGGTTGGCAGCGTGGACACTGAAGCTTTCTTT.

Here the CDR3 DNA reads TGTGCCAGCAGCACCCCTCGGACAGGGGGGCGAACTGAAGCTTTCTTT. Translated, it gives CASSTPRTGGRTEAFF. The rearrangement joins TRBV9 to TRBJ1-1; 10 bases are shared with TRBD1. Germline assignment: CDR1 SGDLS and CDR2 YYNGEE. The junction had 11 bases not matched to a gene; V was cut back by 4 bases and J by 5 bases. The CDR3 loop spans 16 amino acids.

The chain links TRBV7-3 to TRBJ1-2, with 7 bases fitting TRBD1. Germline values: CDR1 SGHTA, CDR2 FQGTGA. V was pared by 6 bases and J by 0 bases, with 7 bases of the junction left unmatched. The CDR3 is made up of 15 amino acids. CDR3 residues: CASSRTGPANYGYTF. In nucleotides, the CDR3 is TGTGCCAGCAGTCGGACAGGCCCGGCTAACTATGGCTACACCTTC.

This clone was counted a single time. J is TRBJ1-2 and V is TRBV18; no definite D call. The CDR3 contains 13 residues. CDR1 is KGHSH and CDR2 is LQKENI in the germline V gene. Trimming cost V 1 base and J 3 bases, with 6 bases left between them. The CDR3 sequence: CASSPLQDYGYTF. CDR3 nucleotides: TGTGCCAGCTCACCACTGCAGGACTATGGCTACACCTTC.

J is TRBJ2-7 and V is TRBV7-8; the D gene is possibly TRBD2 (7 bases). The length of the CDR3 is 16 residues. From germline, CDR1 is SGHVS and CDR2 FQNEAQ. V lost 2 bases to trimming and J lost 0 bases, with 14 bases between them. The DNA for the CDR3 is TGTGCCAGCAGCTTACTAGCCGGGGGGCTCTCCTACGAGCAGTACTTC. This translates into CASSLLAGGLSYEQYF.

The V and J genes are TRBV6-4 and TRBJ2-2; TRBD1 aligns across 11 bases. The V and J ends lost 6 bases and 4 bases, in that order; junction bases with no gene match: 4. The germline V gene encodes CDR1 MRHNA and CDR2 SNTAGT. The CDR3 extends over 15 amino acids. CDR3 sequence: CASRAGTGGTGELFF. The CDR3 DNA follows: TGTGCCAGCAGAGCCGGGACAGGGGGCACCGGGGAGCTGTTTTTT.

The chain employs TRBV29-1 and TRBJ1-2, with 9 bases lining up with TRBD1. J lost 6 bases, V lost 6 bases, and 8 bases had no gene match. CDR1 and CDR2 (germline): SQVTM, ANQGSEA. The CDR3 loop spans 13 amino acids. CDR3 DNA sequence: TGCAGCGTGTTACCGGGACAGGGACATGGCTACACCTTC. It specifies CSVLPGQGHGYTF.